The 14 T cell receptor beta chains in this list originate from one sample, sequenced in a study of graft-versus-host responses after intestinal transplantation. Method: immunoSEQ multiplex PCR; TCRdb's copy keeps in-frame clones and lacks some. Among 39,000 or so clones listed, 93% were seen once. These receptors are not linked to any known antigen. This specimen was unstimulated CD8+ T cells sorted from spleen or lymph node cells, taken before transplant. Source of these receptors: a human donor who was the organ donor for an intestinal transplant.

The chain uses TRBV27 and TRBJ2-7; TRBD2 agrees at 9 bases. The CDR3 has 16 residues. V gave up 4 bases and J gave up 5 bases; unmatched junction bases: 12. Germline CDR1 reads MNHEY; CDR2 reads SMNVEV (reference sequence). CDR3 DNA: TGTGCCAGCAGTTCCCCCCCTGCGGGAGGGAAGAACGAGCAGTACTTC. Its translation: CASSSPPAGGKNEQYF.

The CDR3: CAWRRGYEQYF. CDR3 DNA: TGTGCCTGGAGAAGGGGCTACGAGCAGTACTTC. The chain employs TRBV30 and TRBJ2-7; tentatively, D is TRBD1 (5 bases). Germline CDR1 and CDR2: GTSNPN and SVGIG (reference sequence). This CDR3 comprises 11 residues. The V end lost 3 bases, the J end lost 3 bases, and 6 bases lay between the germline ends.

This clone was observed once. The chain uses TRBV5-1 and TRBJ2-1; maybe TRBD1 (6 bases). This CDR3 is 13 amino acids long. Looked up from germline, CDR1 is SGHRS and CDR2 is YFSETQ. The V end lost 6 bases, the J end lost 8 bases, and 15 bases lay between the germline ends. The CDR3 is CASTDRYSDEQFF. For the CDR3, the DNA is TGCGCCAGCACCGACAGGTATAGCGATGAGCAGTTCTTC.

The CDR3, as DNA: TGTGCCAGCAGTTACGGCGGGAGGGCCTCAGATACGCAGTATTTT. It encodes CASSYGGRASDTQYF. V is TRBV6-5 and J is TRBJ2-3, with TRBD2 identical over 9 bases. Germline V gene data show CDR1 as MNHEY and CDR2 as SVGAGI. The CDR3 has 15 amino acids. The V segment lost 2 bases and the J segment 4 bases; nucleotides outside the gene matches: 4.

The chain couples TRBV4-3 to TRBJ2-1, with D possibly called TRBD1 or TRBD2 (5 bases each). The CDR3 has 12 residues. V lost 4 bases to trimming and J lost 8 bases, with 9 bases between them. Germline V lookup: CDR1 LGHNA, CDR2 YSLEER. The CDR3 region has the DNA TGCGCCAGCAGCCCTCGAGGGGATGAGCAGTTCTTC. Residues: CASSPRGDEQFF.

The rearrangement joins TRBV28 to TRBJ2-5, with a tentative D call TRBD1 (6 bases). From germline, CDR1 is MDHEN and CDR2 SYDVKM. V lost 3 bases to trimming and J lost 5 bases, with 13 bases between them. The length of the CDR3 is 14 residues. CDR3: CASSLQGRQETQYF. CDR3 sequence (DNA): TGTGCCAGCAGTTTGCAGGGGCGCCAGGAGACCCAGTACTTC.

This chain connects TRBV28 to TRBJ1-2, with TRBD1 as a possible D gene (5 bases). Trimming removed 1 base from V and 1 base from J, with 19 bases in between. The CDR3 consists of 18 residues. In germline, CDR1 is MDHEN, CDR2 SYDVKM. In DNA, the CDR3 is TGTGCCAGCAGTTTATTATTCGCGGGACGGGGATATAACTATGGCTACACCTTC. Encoded protein: CASSLLFAGRGYNYGYTF.

This rearrangement joins TRBV28 to TRBJ1-5; the match to TRBD1 covers 8 bases. CDR1 MDHEN and CDR2 SYDVKM come from the germline V gene. Trimming removed 1 base from V and 4 bases from J; junction bases left unmatched: 12. The CDR3 runs 18 residues. The CDR3 DNA follows: TGTGCCAGCAGTTTATTCGCGGACAGGGTGGGGGTGAATCAGCCCCAGCATTTT. It codes for CASSLFADRVGVNQPQHF.

This clone was observed a handful of times. This chain connects TRBV4-3 to TRBJ2-5; 7 bases match TRBD2. The J call is in doubt because the DNA end fits TRBJ2-7 better. The V gene's germline CDR1 is LGHNA and CDR2 YSLEER. The CDR3 contains 15 residues. This CDR3 reads CASSPMGGGSYEQYF. DNA of the CDR3: TGCGCCAGCAGCCCAATGGGGGGGGGTTCCTACGAGCAGTACTTC.

The chain uses TRBV11-1 and TRBJ2-1; D is unclear. The CDR3 runs to 13 residues. Trimming removed 1 base from V and 6 bases from J, with 7 bases in between. The germline V gene has CDR1 SGHAT and CDR2 FQDESV (reference sequence). The CDR3 loop reads CASSLGASNEQFF. The CDR3 nucleotides read TGTGCCAGCAGCTTAGGAGCCAGCAATGAGCAGTTCTTC. The full variable domain, rest sourced from reference TRBV11-1 and TRBJ2-1, is EAEVAQSPRYKITEKSQAVAFWCDPISGHATLYWYRQILGQGPELLVQFQDESVVDDSQLPKDRFSAERLKGVDSTLKIQPAELGDSAMYLCASSLGASNEQFFGPGTRLTVL.

A note on this clone: At one end, the junction sequence differs from germline, possibly due to a read error. This same CDR3 is encoded by further DNA sequences in the sample. The chain employs TRBV5-3 and TRBJ1-1, with a possible D match to TRBD1 (5 bases). TRBV5-3 is placed among ORFs of uncertain function. This CDR3 has 14 amino acids. The CDR3 sequence: CASSRTRALTEAFF. The DNA for the CDR3 is TGCGCCAGCAGTCGCACCAGGGCCCTAACTGAAGCTTTCTTT.

The CDR3 reads CAWSVGLAGTDTQYF. The CDR3 DNA sequence: TGTGCCTGGAGTGTAGGGCTAGCGGGAACAGATACGCAGTATTTT. The chain links TRBV30 to TRBJ2-3; TRBD2 agrees at 9 bases. CDR3 length: 15 residues. Trimming took 0 bases from V and 3 from J; bases not matched to a gene: 4. The V gene's germline CDR1 is GTSNPN and CDR2 SVGIG (reference sequence). Filled out from reference TRBV30 and TRBJ2-3, the complete variable domain reads SQTIHQWPATLVQPVGSPLSLECTVEGTSNPNLYWYRQAAGRGLQLLFYSVGIGQISSEVPQNLSASRPQDRQFILSSKKLLLSDSGFYLCAWSVGLAGTDTQYFGPGTRLTVL.

Comments on this clone: The same CDR3 also results from other DNA sequences found in this sample. CDR3 nucleotides: TGTGCCAGCAGCCCGGGACAGGGGGCCTACGAGCAGTACTTC. Translating it yields CASSPGQGAYEQYF. This rearrangement joins TRBV27 to TRBJ2-7; 11 bases align to TRBD1. V was clipped by 6 bases and J by 2 bases; unmatched bases: 3. This CDR3 spans 14 amino acids. Looked up from germline, CDR1 is MNHEY and CDR2 is SMNVEV (reference sequence).

The chain has TRBV5-4 and TRBJ2-1; D unclear. The CDR3 sequence is 13 residues long. The germline V gene has CDR1 SGHNT and CDR2 YYREEE (reference sequence). The CDR3 loop reads CALGVHKYNEQFF. The CDR3 nucleotides are TGTGCACTGGGCGTCCACAAGTACAATGAGCAGTTCTTC.